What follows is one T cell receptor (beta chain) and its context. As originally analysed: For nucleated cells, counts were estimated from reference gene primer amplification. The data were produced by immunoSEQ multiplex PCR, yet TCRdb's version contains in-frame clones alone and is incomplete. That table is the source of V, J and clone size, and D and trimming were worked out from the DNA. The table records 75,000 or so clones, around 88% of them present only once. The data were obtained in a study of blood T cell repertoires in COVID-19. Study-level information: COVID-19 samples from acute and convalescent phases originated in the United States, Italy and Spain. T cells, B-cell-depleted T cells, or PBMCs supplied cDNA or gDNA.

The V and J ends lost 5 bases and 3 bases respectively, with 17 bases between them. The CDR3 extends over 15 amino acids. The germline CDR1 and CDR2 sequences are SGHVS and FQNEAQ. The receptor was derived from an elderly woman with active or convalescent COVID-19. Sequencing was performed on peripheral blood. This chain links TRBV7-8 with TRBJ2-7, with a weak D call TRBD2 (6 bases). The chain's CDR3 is CASSPEAGLLYEQYF. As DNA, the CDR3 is TGTGCCAGCAGCCCCGAGGCGGGGTTACTCTACGAGCAGTACTTC.